The clone carrying this T cell receptor (beta chain) appeared once. The antigen remains undetermined. TCRdb keeps only in-frame clones here, not all; method: immunoSEQ multiplex PCR. The data contain about 140,000 clones, 75% to 95% of them singletons. These data are taken from a study of T cell responses to AZD1222 COVID-19 vaccine. Study results and caveats: Following two doses of AZD1222, Spike-specific TCR breadth and depth rose. CD4 TCRs associated with vaccination spanned spike, dominating at 160-218 and 743-854. Unmutated variant regions reportedly attract nearly half of all spike-specific TCRs. Donors were largely white British and mainly female; clonal diversity was possibly underestimated.

The source of this sequence is an adult in good health. The input for sequencing was peripheral blood, taken on day 0 of AZD1222 vaccination.

The CDR3: CASRSGGSGETQYF. The CDR3 DNA sequence: TGTGCCAGCCGTTCAGGGGGCAGTGGGGAGACCCAGTACTTC. The V and J genes are TRBV5-6 and TRBJ2-5; 8 bases agree with TRBD1. J lost 5 bases, V lost 7 bases, and 10 bases had no gene match. CDR1 and CDR2 from the germline V gene are SGHDT and YYEEEE. The CDR3 is made up of 14 amino acids.